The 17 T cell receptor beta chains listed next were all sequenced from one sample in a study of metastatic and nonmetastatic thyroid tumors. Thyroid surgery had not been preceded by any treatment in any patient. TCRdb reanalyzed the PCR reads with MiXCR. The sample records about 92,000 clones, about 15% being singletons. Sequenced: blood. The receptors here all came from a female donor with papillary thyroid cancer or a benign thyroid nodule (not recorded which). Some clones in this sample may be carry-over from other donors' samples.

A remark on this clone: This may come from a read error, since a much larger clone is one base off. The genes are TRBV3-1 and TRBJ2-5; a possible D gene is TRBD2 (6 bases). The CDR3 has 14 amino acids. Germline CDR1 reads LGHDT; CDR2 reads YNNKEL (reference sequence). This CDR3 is CASSHAGSQETRYF. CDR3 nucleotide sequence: TGTGCCAGCAGCCACGCGGGGAGTCAAGAGACCCGGTACTTC.

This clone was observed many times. The CDR3 protein is CASSLGVASSTDTQYF. The DNA of the CDR3 is TGCGCCAGCAGCTTGGGAGTGGCATCTAGCACAGATACGCAGTATTTT. The V call is TRBV5-1, the J call TRBJ2-3; D is uncertain. Trimming took 0 bases from V and 0 from J, leaving 11 bases between them. This CDR3 is 16 amino acids long. Germline CDR1 SGHRS, CDR2 YFSETQ.

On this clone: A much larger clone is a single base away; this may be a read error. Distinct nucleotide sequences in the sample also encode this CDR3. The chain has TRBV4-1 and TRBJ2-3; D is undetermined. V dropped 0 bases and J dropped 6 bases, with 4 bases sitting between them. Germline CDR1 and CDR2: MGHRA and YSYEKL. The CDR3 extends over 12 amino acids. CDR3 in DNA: TGCGCCAGCAGCCAAGATGAGGATACGCAGTATTTT. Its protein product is CASSQDEDTQYF.

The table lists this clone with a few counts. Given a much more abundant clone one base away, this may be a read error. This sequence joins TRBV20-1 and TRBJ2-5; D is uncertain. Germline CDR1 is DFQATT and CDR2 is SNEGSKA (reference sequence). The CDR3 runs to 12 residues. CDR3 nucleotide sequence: TGCAGTGCTAGACTAGTTGTAGAGACCCATTACTTC. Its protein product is CSARLVVETHYF.

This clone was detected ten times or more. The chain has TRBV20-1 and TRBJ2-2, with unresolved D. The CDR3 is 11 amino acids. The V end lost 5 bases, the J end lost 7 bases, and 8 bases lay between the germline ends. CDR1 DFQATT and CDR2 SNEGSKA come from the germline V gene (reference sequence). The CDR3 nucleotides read TGCAGTGCTGTAAGGTTCGGGGAGCTGTTTTTT. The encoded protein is CSAVRFGELFF.

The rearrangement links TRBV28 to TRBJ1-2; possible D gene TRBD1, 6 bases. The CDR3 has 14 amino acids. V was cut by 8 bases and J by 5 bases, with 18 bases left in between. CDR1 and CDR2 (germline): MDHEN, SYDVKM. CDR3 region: CASSSQGRPYGYTF. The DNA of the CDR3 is TGTGCCAGCTCTTCACAGGGTCGGCCGTATGGCTACACCTTC.

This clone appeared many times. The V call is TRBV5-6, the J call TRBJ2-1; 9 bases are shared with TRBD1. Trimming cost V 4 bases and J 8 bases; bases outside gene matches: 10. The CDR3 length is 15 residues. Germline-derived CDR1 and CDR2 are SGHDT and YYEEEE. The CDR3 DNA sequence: TGTGCCAGCAGCCGGACAGGGGTTCCCCAATATGAGCAGTTCTTC. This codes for CASSRTGVPQYEQFF.

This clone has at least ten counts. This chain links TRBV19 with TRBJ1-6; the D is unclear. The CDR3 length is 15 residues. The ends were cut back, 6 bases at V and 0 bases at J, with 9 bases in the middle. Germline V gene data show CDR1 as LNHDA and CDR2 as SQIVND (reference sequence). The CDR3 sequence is CASSQTSSYNSPLHF. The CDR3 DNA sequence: TGTGCCAGTAGCCAAACAAGCTCCTATAATTCACCCCTCCACTTT. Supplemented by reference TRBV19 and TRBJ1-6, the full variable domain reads DGGITQSPKYLFRKEGQNVTLSCEQNLNHDAMYWYRQDPGQGLRLIYYSQIVNDFQKGDIAEGYSVSREKKESFPLTVTSAQKNPTAFYLCASSQTSSYNSPLHFGNGTRLTVT.

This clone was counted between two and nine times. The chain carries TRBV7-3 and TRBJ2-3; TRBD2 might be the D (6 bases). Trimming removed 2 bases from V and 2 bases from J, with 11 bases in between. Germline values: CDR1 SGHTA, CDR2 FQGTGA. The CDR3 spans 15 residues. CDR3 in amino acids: CASSLAGRHTDTQYF. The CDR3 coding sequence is TGTGCCAGCAGCTTAGCGGGGAGACACACAGATACGCAGTATTTT.

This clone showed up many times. CDR3 nucleotides: TGTGCCAGCAGCTTGGCCTGGGGCGGTGCCTACGAGCAGTACTTC. Translating gives CASSLAWGGAYEQYF. The chain joins TRBV11-1 to TRBJ2-7, with D possibly matching TRBD1 (5 bases). The CDR3 runs to 15 residues. The V end lost 3 bases, the J end lost 2 bases, and 14 bases lay between the germline ends. Germline V gene sequence: CDR1 SGHAT, CDR2 FQDESV (reference sequence).

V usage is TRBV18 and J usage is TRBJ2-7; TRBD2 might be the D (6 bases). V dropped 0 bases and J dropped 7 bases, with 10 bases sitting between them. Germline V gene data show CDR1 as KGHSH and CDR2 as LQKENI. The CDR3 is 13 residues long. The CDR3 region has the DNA TGTGCCAGCTCACCACCATCAGGGAGGGAGCAGTACTTC. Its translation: CASSPPSGREQYF. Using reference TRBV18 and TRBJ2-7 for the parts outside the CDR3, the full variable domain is NAGVMQNPRHLVRRRGQEARLRCSPMKGHSHVYWYRQLPEEGLKFMVYLQKENIIDESGMPKERFSAEFPKEGPSILRIQQVVRGDSAAYFCASSPPSGREQYFGPGTRLTVT.

The CDR3 sequence: CASSAGLAGGRSEQFF. The CDR3 nucleotides read TGTGCCAGCAGCGCCGGACTAGCGGGCGGGCGGTCTGAGCAGTTCTTC. The gene calls are TRBV11-2 and TRBJ2-1, with 11 bases lining up with TRBD2. With V trimmed by 5 bases and J by 9 bases, 12 bases remained unmatched. Germline V lookup: CDR1 SGHAT, CDR2 FQNNGV. The CDR3 totals 16 residues.

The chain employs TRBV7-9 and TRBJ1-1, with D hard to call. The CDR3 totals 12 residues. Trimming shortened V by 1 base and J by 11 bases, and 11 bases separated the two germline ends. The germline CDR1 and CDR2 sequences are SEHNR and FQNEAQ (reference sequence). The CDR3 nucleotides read TGTGCCAGCAGCTTAGGCAGGACGGGCGCTTTCTTT. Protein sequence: CASSLGRTGAFF.

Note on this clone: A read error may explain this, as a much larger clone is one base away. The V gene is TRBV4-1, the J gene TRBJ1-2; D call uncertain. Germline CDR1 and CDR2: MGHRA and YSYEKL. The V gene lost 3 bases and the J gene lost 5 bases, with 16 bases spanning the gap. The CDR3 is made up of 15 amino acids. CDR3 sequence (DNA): TGCGCCAGCAGCCAGGTGGAAAGGATAGAGTATGGCTACACCTTC. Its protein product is CASSQVERIEYGYTF.

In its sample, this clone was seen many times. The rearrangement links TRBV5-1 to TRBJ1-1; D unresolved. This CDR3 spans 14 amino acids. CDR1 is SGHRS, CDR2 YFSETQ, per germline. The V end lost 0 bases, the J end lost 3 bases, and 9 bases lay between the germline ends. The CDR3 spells CASSLGNGDTEAFF. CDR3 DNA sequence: TGCGCCAGCAGCTTGGGGAACGGGGACACTGAAGCTTTCTTT.

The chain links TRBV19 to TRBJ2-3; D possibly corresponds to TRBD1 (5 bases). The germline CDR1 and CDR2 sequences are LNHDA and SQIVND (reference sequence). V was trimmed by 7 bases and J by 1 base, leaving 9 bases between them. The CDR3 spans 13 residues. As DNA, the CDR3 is TGTGCCAGTAATGCAGGGCGCACAGATACGCAGTATTTT. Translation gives CASNAGRTDTQYF.

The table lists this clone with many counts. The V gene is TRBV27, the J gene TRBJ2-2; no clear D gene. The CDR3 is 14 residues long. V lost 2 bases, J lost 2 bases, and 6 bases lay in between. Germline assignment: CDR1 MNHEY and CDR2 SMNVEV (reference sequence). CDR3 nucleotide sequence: TGTGCCAGCAGTTTAATGGATAACACCGGGGAGCTGTTTTTT. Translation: CASSLMDNTGELFF.